This TCR beta chain comes out of a study of CD4 T cells in relation to SARS-CoV-2 and coronaviruses. Unexposed donor CD4+ T cells date from about 2011-2018, before the COVID-19 pandemic. Isolation of CD4+ T cells took place after about 9 days in culture. Approximately 2 million PBMCs per well were cultured with around 9.9 IU/ml IL-2. Regarding this clone: What it recognizes is unknown.

The CDR3 consists of 15 residues. Germline-derived CDR1 and CDR2 are MNHEY and SVGAGI. With V trimmed by 6 bases and J by 7 bases, 8 bases remained unmatched. Sequenced by immunoSEQ multiplex PCR; TCRdb stores in-frame clones only, minus some. The sample gives tens of thousands of clones, about 80% of which show up once; around 12% is in the top ten. This receptor was obtained from a human donor in good health. Material for sequencing was CD4+ T cells from PBMCs, cultured in vitro. The J gene is TRBJ1-6, the V gene TRBV6-5; 8 nucleotides align to TRBD1. CDR3: CASRPRTGQNSPLHF. CDR3 DNA sequence: TGTGCCAGCAGACCCAGGACAGGGCAGAATTCACCCCTCCACTTT.